The 22 T cell receptor beta chains listed next were all sequenced from one sample in a study of blood T cell repertoires in COVID-19. The method was immunoSEQ multiplex PCR; TCRdb's version includes in-frame clones alone and lacks a portion of them. The data contain some 100,000 clones, around 82% of them seen just once; the ten biggest clones take up approximately 7%. The specimen sequenced was peripheral blood. The receptors were gathered from a woman aged 45 to 65 with acute or convalescent COVID-19.

This clone was seen a single time. This rearrangement joins TRBV6-2 or TRBV6-3 to TRBJ2-3, with D possibly matching TRBD1 (6 bases). The V and J ends lost 2 bases and 0 bases respectively, with 9 bases between them. Germline loops: CDR1 MNHEY, CDR2 SVGEGT. The CDR3 loop spans 15 amino acids. In DNA form, the CDR3 reads TGTGCCAGCAGTTACGGGGACACCAGCACAGATACGCAGTATTTT. Encoded protein: CASSYGDTSTDTQYF.

V and J are TRBV10-3 and TRBJ2-2, with a possible D match to TRBD1 (6 bases). The CDR3 totals 11 residues. The germline V gene has CDR1 ENHRY and CDR2 SYGVKD. V was cut by 10 bases and J by 8 bases, with 11 bases left in between. CDR3 protein: CATRTAGELFF. In DNA, the CDR3 is TGTGCCACCCGGACAGCTGGGGAGCTGTTTTTT.

The chain has TRBV10-1 and TRBJ2-7, with 11 positions matching TRBD2. CDR1 and CDR2 (germline): WNHNN, SYGVQD (reference sequence). V was clipped by 5 bases and J by 2 bases; unmatched bases: 8. The CDR3 contains 16 residues. In DNA form, the CDR3 reads TGCGCCAGCAGTTCTACTAGCGGGGGACACCCCTACGAGCAGTACTTC. Translation: CASSSTSGGHPYEQYF.

The chain joins TRBV6-5 to TRBJ1-1; no reliable D call. The CDR3 is 14 residues long. Per germline, CDR1 MNHEY and CDR2 SVGAGI. The V end was cut by 6 bases, the J end by 6 bases, with 17 bases between. The CDR3 reads CASSESSGKAEAFF. The CDR3 DNA is TGTGCCAGCAGCGAGTCTTCGGGGAAAGCTGAAGCTTTCTTT.

The rearrangement links TRBV19 to TRBJ2-1; 10 bases are shared with TRBD1. V was pared by 3 bases and J by 7 bases, with 6 bases of the junction left unmatched. CDR3 length equals 15 residues. Germline CDR1 and CDR2: LNHDA and SQIVND (reference sequence). The CDR3 spells CASSIVDRGFNEQFF. The DNA of the CDR3 is TGTGCCAGTAGTATTGTGGACAGGGGGTTTAATGAGCAGTTCTTC.

V usage is TRBV5-1 and J usage is TRBJ1-4, with 9 bases identical to TRBD1. Trimming took 5 bases from V and 7 from J; bases not matched to a gene: 6. The germline gives CDR1 SGHRS, CDR2 YFSETQ. The CDR3 contains 14 residues. CDR3 DNA: TGCGCCAGCAGTGACAGGGGGACAGGTGAAAAACTGTTTTTT. Protein sequence: CASSDRGTGEKLFF.

This sequence joins TRBV4-1 and TRBJ2-1, with D uncertain. Trimming pared 3 bases from V and 12 bases from J, leaving 9 bases between. CDR1 MGHRA and CDR2 YSYEKL come from the germline V gene. The CDR3 runs 11 residues. The CDR3 protein is CASSQGLGQFF. For the CDR3, the DNA is TGCGCCAGCAGCCAGGGCTTGGGGCAGTTCTTC.

The V call is TRBV19, the J call TRBJ1-2; 9 bases are shared with TRBD1. Germline V gene lookup returns CDR1 LNHDA and CDR2 SQIVND (reference sequence). CDR3 length: 14 amino acids. V shed 7 bases, J shed 7 bases, and the junction held 10 bases outside the gene matches. The CDR3 protein is CASKPTGTGFGYTF. CDR3 sequence (DNA): TGTGCCAGTAAACCGACCGGGACAGGGTTTGGCTACACCTTC.

The chain is built from TRBV23-1 and TRBJ1-5; D perhaps matches TRBD1 (6 bases). TRBV23-1 is annotated as an ORF whose role is uncertain. The CDR3 has 14 amino acids. V lost 5 bases to trimming and J lost 6 bases, with 14 bases between them. This CDR3 reads CASSTRTEFQPQHF. The CDR3 DNA sequence: TGCGCCAGCAGTACGCGGACAGAGTTTCAGCCCCAGCATTTT.

This sequence joins TRBV28 and TRBJ2-7; a possible D gene is TRBD1 (6 bases). V lost 6 bases and J lost 2, with 17 bases in between. The CDR3 covers 15 residues. Germline V gives CDR1 MDHEN, CDR2 SYDVKM. CDR3 loop: CASSTPGETTYEQYF. The CDR3 DNA is TGTGCCAGCAGCACTCCAGGGGAAACTACCTACGAGCAGTACTTC.

Ten or more counts support this clone. The same CDR3 can be traced to other DNA sequences in this sample. The rearrangement links TRBV6-5 to TRBJ1-2; D is unclear. Germline lookup yields CDR1 MNHEY and CDR2 SVGAGI. CDR3 size: 14 residues. Trimming cost V 0 bases and J 2 bases, with 7 bases left between them. CDR3 loop: CASSYSRGNYGYTF. The CDR3 DNA follows: TGTGCCAGCAGTTACTCTCGGGGAAACTATGGCTACACCTTC.

The table lists this clone with a few counts. The rearrangement joins TRBV5-1 to TRBJ1-3; a possible D gene is TRBD1 (6 bases). The germline V gene encodes CDR1 SGHRS and CDR2 YFSETQ. CDR3 length: 14 amino acids. V lost 6 bases to trimming and J lost 4 bases, with 14 bases between them. CDR3 sequence reads: CASTNPGAGNTIYF. Here the CDR3 DNA reads TGCGCCAGCACCAATCCAGGGGCCGGAAACACCATATATTTT.

This chain connects TRBV6-1 to TRBJ2-7; TRBD1 aligns across 7 bases. Trimming removed 2 bases from V and 2 bases from J; junction bases left unmatched: 0. Germline CDR1 MNHNS, CDR2 SASEGT. There are 13 residues in the CDR3. The CDR3 DNA is TGTGCCAGCAGTGAAAGGGGGCCCTACGAGCAGTACTTC. Translated, it gives CASSERGPYEQYF.

The chain recombines TRBV30 with TRBJ1-1; a possible D gene is TRBD1 (5 bases). Trimming took 8 bases from V and 7 from J, leaving 14 bases between them. Germline loops: CDR1 GTSNPN, CDR2 SVGIG (reference sequence). CDR3 length: 11 residues. In DNA, the CDR3 is TGTGCCGGCGGGGCAGACATTGAAGCTTTCTTT. It yields the protein CAGGADIEAFF. Variable domain in full (rest from reference TRBV30 and TRBJ1-1): SQTIHQWPATLVQPVGSPLSLECTVEGTSNPNLYWYRQAAGRGLQLLFYSVGIGQISSEVPQNLSASRPQDRQFILSSKKLLLSDSGFYLCAGGADIEAFFGQGTRLTVV.

The rearrangement links TRBV24-1 to TRBJ1-1; a weak D match, TRBD1 (5 bases). Trimming pared 7 bases from V and 7 bases from J, leaving 15 bases between. CDR3 length: 13 residues. CDR1 is KGHDR, CDR2 SFDVKD, per germline. The CDR3, as DNA: TGTGCCACCAGAGGGGCTCCTAGGGGTGAAGCTTTCTTT. Encoded protein: CATRGAPRGEAFF.

The chain links TRBV19 to TRBJ1-3; D is perhaps TRBD1 (6 bases). Germline assignment: CDR1 LNHDA and CDR2 SQIVND (reference sequence). This CDR3 comprises 15 residues. V was pared by 6 bases and J by 1 base, with 13 bases between. CDR3 DNA sequence: TGTGCCAGTAGCTCTTACAGGGCGTCTGGAAACACCATATATTTT. Translating it yields CASSSYRASGNTIYF.

The J gene is TRBJ1-2, the V gene TRBV30, with TRBD1 as a possible D gene (6 bases). CDR1 is GTSNPN, CDR2 SVGIG, per germline (reference sequence). V lost 1 base to trimming and J lost 2 bases, with 8 bases between them. This CDR3 spans 13 amino acids. The CDR3: CAWSGTANYGYTF. The CDR3 coding sequence is TGTGCCTGGAGTGGGACAGCCAACTATGGCTACACCTTC.

The chain links TRBV18 to TRBJ1-1, with TRBD1 matching over 8 bases. This CDR3 contains 14 residues. V gave up 6 bases and J gave up 8 bases; unmatched junction bases: 11. Germline V gene lookup returns CDR1 KGHSH and CDR2 LQKENI. This CDR3 is CASSPRQGLGEAFF. Written as DNA, the CDR3 is TGTGCCAGCTCCCCCCGACAGGGGCTGGGGGAAGCTTTCTTT. Looking up the rest from reference TRBV18 and TRBJ1-1 gives the full variable domain: NAGVMQNPRHLVRRRGQEARLRCSPMKGHSHVYWYRQLPEEGLKFMVYLQKENIIDESGMPKERFSAEFPKEGPSILRIQQVVRGDSAAYFCASSPRQGLGEAFFGQGTRLTVV.

The V gene is TRBV19, the J gene TRBJ1-2, with TRBD1 matching over 10 bases. The V gene's germline CDR1 is LNHDA and CDR2 SQIVND (reference sequence). CDR3 length equals 18 residues. Losses at the gene ends were 0 bases for V and 0 bases for J; bases not matched to a gene: 7. CDR3 residues: CASSIDRGQGKANYGYTF. For the CDR3, the DNA is TGTGCCAGTAGTATAGATCGGGGACAGGGGAAGGCTAACTATGGCTACACCTTC.

The J gene is TRBJ1-1, the V gene TRBV25-1; 7 bases are a match to TRBD1. This CDR3 spans 14 amino acids. Germline CDR1 reads MGHDK; CDR2 reads SYGVNS. J was trimmed by 3 bases and V by 5 bases; bases with no gene match: 6. CDR3 in amino acids: CASSNRGWDTEAFF. The CDR3 DNA follows: TGTGCCAGCAGTAACAGGGGATGGGACACTGAAGCTTTCTTT.

V and J are TRBV7-9 and TRBJ1-6; no definite D call. The length of the CDR3 is 16 residues. CDR1 is SEHNR, CDR2 FQNEAQ, per germline (reference sequence). V was pared by 3 bases and J by 6 bases, with 15 bases between. CDR3 region: CASSFQTQSPNSPLHF. The CDR3 DNA sequence: TGTGCCAGCAGCTTCCAAACACAGTCCCCTAATTCACCCCTCCACTTT.

The V and J genes are TRBV5-1 and TRBJ2-2; D might be TRBD1 (6 bases). This CDR3 has 16 residues. Between the trimmed V and J ends, which lost 5 bases and 2 bases, there was a span of 16 bases. Germline CDR1 is SGHRS and CDR2 is YFSETQ. CDR3 protein: CASSRRQDLNTGELFF. The CDR3 nucleotides read TGCGCCAGCAGTCGACGACAGGACCTAAACACCGGGGAGCTGTTTTTT.